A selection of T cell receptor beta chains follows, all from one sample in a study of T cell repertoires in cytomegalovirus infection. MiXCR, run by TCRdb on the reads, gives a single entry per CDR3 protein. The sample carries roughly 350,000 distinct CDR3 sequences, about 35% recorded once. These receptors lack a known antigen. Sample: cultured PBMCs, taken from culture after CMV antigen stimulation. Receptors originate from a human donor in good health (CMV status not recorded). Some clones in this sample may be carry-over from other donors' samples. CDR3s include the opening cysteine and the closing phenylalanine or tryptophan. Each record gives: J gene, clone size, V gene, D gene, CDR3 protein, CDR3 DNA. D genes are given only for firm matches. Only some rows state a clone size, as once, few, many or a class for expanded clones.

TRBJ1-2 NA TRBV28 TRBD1 CASTAPGQNYGYTF TGTGCCAGCACTGCCCCGGGACAGAACTATGGCTACACCTTC
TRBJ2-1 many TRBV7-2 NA CASSLTDSYNEQFF TGTGCCAGCAGCTTAACCGACTCCTACAATGAGCAGTTCTTC
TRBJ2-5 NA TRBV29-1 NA CSVGWSSGQETQYF TGCAGCGTTGGGTGGTCCAGCGGTCAAGAGACCCAGTACTTC
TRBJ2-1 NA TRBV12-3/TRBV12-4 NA CASSVAGRGIYEQFF TGTGCCAGCAGTGTAGCGGGCAGGGGTATTTATGAGCAGTTCTTC
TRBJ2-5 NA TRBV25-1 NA CASSTSTPETQYF TGTGCCAGCAGTACTAGCACTCCGGAGACCCAGTACTTC
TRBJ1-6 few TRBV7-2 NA CASSLARQGGSPLHF TGTGCCAGCAGCTTAGCGCGGCAGGGCGGTTCACCCCTCCACTTT
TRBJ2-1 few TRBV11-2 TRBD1 CASETTGSRYNEQFF TGTGCCAGCGAAACGACAGGGTCACGGTACAATGAGCAGTTCTTC
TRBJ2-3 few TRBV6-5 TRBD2 CASSGTSFVDTQYF TGTGCCAGCAGCGGGACTAGCTTCGTTGATACGCAGTATTTT
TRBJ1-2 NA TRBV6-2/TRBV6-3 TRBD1 CASSRPGQGFYGYTF TGTGCCAGCAGTCGACCGGGACAGGGGTTCTATGGCTACACCTTC
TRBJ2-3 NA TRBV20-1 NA CSASRVTRRTDTQYF TGCAGTGCCTCCCGGGTCACACGCCGCACAGATACGCAGTATTTT
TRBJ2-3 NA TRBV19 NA CASSTGRDTDTQYF TGTGCCAGTTCGACAGGGAGGGACACAGATACGCAGTATTTT
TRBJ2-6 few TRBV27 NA CASTHRRGSGANVLTF TGTGCCAGCACTCACAGGAGGGGGTCTGGGGCCAACGTCCTGACTTTC
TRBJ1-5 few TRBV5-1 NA CASSSYGGAGQPQHF TGCGCCAGCAGCTCCTATGGGGGGGCGGGTCAGCCCCAGCATTTT
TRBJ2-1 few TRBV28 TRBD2 CASSRGLAGDEQFF TGTGCGTCGAGTCGGGGACTAGCCGGCGATGAGCAGTTCTTC
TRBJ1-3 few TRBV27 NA CASSSDSYSGNTIYF TGTGCCAGCAGTTCTGACAGCTACTCTGGAAACACCATATATTTT
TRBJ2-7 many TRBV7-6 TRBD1 CASSQTPGQGNEQYF TGTGCCAGCAGCCAAACCCCGGGACAGGGGAACGAGCAGTACTTC
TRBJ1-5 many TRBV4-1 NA CASSHRWGAQPQHF TGCGCCAGCAGCCACAGATGGGGGGCTCAGCCCCAGCATTTT
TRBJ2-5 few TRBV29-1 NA CSVQGSEETQYF TGCAGCGTTCAGGGGAGTGAAGAGACCCAGTACTTC
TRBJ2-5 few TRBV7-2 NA CASSSGVGTQYF TGTGCCAGCAGCTCAGGGGTGGGGACCCAGTACTTC
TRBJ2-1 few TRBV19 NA CASGGIYNEQFF TGTGCCAGTGGGGGGATCTACAATGAGCAGTTCTTC
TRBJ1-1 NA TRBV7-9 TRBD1 CASSPKGQGAPGTEAFF TGTGCCAGCAGCCCAAAAGGACAGGGGGCGCCGGGAACTGAAGCTTTCTTT